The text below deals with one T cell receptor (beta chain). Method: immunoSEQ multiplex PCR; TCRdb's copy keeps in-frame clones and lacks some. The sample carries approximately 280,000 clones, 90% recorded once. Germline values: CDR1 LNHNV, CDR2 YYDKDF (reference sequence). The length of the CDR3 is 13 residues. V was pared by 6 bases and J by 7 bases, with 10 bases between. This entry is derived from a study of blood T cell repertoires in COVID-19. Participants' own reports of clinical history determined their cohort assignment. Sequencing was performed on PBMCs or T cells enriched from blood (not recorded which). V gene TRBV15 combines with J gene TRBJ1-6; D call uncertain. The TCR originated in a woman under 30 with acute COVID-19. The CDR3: CATRGGPNSPLHF. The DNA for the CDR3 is TGTGCCACCAGAGGTGGGCCAAATTCACCCCTCCACTTT.